Listed here is a single T cell receptor beta chain. Its target is not known. Indicated time point: neoterminal ileum biopsy at postoperative endoscopy, about 6 months after surgery. The data were produced by immunoSEQ multiplex PCR, yet TCRdb's version contains in-frame clones alone and is incomplete. The profile shows tens of thousands of clones, about 89% of them singletons. The J segment lost 2 bases and the V segment lost 5 bases, leaving 5 bases of the junction unmatched. CDR1 LNHNV and CDR2 YYDKDF come from the germline V gene (reference sequence). The CDR3 loop spans 15 amino acids. This sample is part of a study of T cell repertoires in ileal Crohn's disease. Broader study findings: Compared with non-smokers, active smokers at surgery showed more clonal expansions.

This clonotype was sampled from an adult with Crohn's disease. V is TRBV15 and J is TRBJ2-1; TRBD1 agrees at 8 bases. The sample was ileal tissue. As DNA, the CDR3 is TGTGCCACCAGCTCCCGACAGGGGCCCTACAATGAGCAGTTCTTC. As protein: CATSSRQGPYNEQFF.